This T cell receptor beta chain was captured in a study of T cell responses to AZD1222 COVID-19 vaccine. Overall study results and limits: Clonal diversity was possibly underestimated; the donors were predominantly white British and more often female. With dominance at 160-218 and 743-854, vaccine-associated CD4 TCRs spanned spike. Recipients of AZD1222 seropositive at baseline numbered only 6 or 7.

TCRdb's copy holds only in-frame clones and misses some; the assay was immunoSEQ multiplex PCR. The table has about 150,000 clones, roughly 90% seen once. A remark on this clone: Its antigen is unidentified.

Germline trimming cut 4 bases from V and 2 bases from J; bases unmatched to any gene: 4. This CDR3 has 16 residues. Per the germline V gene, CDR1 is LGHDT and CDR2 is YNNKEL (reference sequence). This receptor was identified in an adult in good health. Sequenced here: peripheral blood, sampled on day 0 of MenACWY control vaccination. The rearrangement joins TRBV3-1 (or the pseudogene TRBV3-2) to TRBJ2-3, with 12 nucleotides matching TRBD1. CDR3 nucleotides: TGTGCCAGCAGCCTAGGGACAGGGGGCAACACAGATACGCAGTATTTT. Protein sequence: CASSLGTGGNTDTQYF.